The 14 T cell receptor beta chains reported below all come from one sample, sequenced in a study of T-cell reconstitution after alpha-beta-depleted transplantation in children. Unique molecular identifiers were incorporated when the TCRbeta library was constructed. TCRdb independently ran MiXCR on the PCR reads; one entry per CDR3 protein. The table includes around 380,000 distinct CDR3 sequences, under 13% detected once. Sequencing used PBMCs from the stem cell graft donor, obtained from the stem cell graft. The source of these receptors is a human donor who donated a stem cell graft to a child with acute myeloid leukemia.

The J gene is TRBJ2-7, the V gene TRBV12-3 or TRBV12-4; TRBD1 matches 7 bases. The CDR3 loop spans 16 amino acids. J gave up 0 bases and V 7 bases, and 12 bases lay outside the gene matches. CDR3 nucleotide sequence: TGTGCCAGCAAAAAGGAGGTAGGGACAGCCTCCTACGAGCAGTACTTC. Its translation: CASKKEVGTASYEQYF.

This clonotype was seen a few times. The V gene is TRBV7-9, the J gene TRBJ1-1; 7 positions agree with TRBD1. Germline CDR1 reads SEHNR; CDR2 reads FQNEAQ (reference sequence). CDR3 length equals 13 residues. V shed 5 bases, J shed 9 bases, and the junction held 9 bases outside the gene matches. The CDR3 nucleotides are TGTGCCAGCAGCCCTCCAATACAGGGGAAAGCTTTCTTT. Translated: CASSPPIQGKAFF.

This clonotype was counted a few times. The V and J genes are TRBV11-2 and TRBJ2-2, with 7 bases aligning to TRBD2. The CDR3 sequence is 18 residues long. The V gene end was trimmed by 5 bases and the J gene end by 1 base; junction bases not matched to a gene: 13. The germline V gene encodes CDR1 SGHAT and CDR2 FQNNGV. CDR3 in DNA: TGTGCCAGCAGCGCCCGGTTTTTGGGCGGGGGGAACACCGGGGAGCTGTTTTTT. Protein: CASSARFLGGGNTGELFF.

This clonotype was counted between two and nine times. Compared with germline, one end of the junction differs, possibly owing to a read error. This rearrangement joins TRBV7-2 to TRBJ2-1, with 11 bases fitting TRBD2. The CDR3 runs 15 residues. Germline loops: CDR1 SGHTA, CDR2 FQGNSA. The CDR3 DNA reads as TGTGCCAGCAGGTTAGCGGGAGGGACGTACAATGAGCAGTTCTTC. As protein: CASRLAGGTYNEQFF.

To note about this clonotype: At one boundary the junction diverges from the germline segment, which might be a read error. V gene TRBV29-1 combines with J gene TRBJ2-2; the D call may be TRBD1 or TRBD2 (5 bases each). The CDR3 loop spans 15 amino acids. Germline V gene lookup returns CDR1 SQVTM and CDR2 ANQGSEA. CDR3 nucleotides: TGCAGCGTGGCGCCGGGGCCAGCGAACACCGCGGAGCTGTTTTTT. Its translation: CSVAPGPANTAELFF.

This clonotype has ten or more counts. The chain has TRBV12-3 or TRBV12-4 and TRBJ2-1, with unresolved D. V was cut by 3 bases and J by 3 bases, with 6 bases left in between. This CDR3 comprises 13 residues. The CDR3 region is CASSFGRYNEQFF. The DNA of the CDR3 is TGTGCCAGCAGTTTTGGGCGCTACAATGAGCAGTTCTTC.

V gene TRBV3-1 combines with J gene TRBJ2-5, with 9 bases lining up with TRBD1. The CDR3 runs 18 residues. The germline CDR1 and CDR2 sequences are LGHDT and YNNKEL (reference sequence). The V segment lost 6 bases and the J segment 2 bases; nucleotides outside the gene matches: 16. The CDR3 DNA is TGTGCCAGCAGTTCGTCACGGACAGGGGACTCCTTTCAAGAGACCCAGTACTTC. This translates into CASSSSRTGDSFQETQYF.

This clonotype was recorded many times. Here the CDR3 DNA reads TGTGCCAGCAGTTTAGGGCGAACTGGGGCCAACGTCCTGACTTTC. Translating it yields CASSLGRTGANVLTF. The V and J genes are TRBV12-3 or TRBV12-4 and TRBJ2-6; no clear D gene. This CDR3 has 15 amino acids. Between the trimmed V and J ends, which lost 1 base and 2 bases, there was a span of 6 bases.

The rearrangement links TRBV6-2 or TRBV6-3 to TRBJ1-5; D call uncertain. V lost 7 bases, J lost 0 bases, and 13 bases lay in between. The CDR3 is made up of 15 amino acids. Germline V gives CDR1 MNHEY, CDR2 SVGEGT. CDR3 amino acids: CASMGWRDSNQPQHF. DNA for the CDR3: TGTGCCAGCATGGGTTGGCGAGATAGCAATCAGCCCCAGCATTTT.

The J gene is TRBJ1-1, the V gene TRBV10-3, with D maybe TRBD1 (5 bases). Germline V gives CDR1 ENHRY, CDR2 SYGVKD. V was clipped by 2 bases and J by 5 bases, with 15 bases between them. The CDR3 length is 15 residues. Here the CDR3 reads CAISEPGGGGTEAFF. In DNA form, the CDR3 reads TGTGCCATCAGTGAGCCCGGGGGAGGTGGAACTGAAGCTTTCTTT.

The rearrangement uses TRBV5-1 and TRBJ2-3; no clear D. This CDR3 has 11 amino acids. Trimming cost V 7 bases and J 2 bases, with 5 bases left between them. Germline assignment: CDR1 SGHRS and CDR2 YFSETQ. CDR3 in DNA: TGCGCCAGCCGCTACACAGATACGCAGTATTTT. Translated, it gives CASRYTDTQYF.

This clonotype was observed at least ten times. The CDR3 DNA reads TGTGCCAGCAGCTTTTTCTTTCAGGCCGGGACAGGTGGAAACACCATATATTTT. Translation: CASSFFFQAGTGGNTIYF. The chain combines TRBV5-5 with TRBJ1-3; 8 bases agree with TRBD1. J gave up 3 bases and V 2 bases, and 13 bases lay outside the gene matches. The CDR3 spans 18 residues. Looked up from germline, CDR1 is SGHKS and CDR2 is YYEKEE (reference sequence).

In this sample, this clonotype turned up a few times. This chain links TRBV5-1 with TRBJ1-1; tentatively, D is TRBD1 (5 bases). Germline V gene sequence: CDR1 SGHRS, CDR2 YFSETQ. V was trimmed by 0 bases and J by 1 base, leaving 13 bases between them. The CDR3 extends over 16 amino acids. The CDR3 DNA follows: TGCGCCAGCAGCTTGGAGTCGGCAGGGCCGAACACTGAAGCTTTCTTT. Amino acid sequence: CASSLESAGPNTEAFF.

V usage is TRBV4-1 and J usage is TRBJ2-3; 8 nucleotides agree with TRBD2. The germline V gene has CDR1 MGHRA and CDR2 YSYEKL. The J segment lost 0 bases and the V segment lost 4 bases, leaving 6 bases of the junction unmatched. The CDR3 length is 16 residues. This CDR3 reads CASSRPGGVSTDTQYF. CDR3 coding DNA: TGCGCCAGCAGCCGACCCGGGGGGGTTAGCACAGATACGCAGTATTTT.